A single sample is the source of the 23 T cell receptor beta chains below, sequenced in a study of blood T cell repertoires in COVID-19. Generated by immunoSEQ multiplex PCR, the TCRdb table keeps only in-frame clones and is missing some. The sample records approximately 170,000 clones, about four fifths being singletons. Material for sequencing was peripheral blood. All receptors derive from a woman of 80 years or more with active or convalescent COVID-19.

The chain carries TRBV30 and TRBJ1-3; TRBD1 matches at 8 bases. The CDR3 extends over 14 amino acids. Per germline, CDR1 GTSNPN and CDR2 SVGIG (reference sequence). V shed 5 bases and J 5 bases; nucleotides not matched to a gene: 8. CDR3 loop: CAWEQGVSRNTIYF. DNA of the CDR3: TGTGCCTGGGAACAGGGGGTCTCACGAAACACCATATATTTT.

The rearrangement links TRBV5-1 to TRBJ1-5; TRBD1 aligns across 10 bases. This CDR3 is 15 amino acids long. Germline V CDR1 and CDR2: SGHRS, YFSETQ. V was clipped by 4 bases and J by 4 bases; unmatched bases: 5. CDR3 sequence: CASSEGTGVNQPQHF. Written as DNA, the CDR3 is TGCGCCAGCAGCGAGGGGACAGGGGTTAATCAGCCCCAGCATTTT.

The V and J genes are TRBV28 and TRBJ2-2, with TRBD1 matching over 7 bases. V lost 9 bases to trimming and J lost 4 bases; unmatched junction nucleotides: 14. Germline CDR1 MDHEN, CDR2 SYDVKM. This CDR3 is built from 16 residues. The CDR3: CASKRGLGISTGELFF. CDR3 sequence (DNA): TGTGCCAGTAAGAGGGGGCTAGGAATAAGCACCGGGGAGCTGTTTTTT.

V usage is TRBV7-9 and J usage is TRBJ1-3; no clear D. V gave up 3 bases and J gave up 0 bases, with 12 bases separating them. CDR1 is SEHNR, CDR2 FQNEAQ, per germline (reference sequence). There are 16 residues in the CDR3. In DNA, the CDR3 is TGTGCCAGCAGCTTTAAGTCCAGAAACTCTGGAAACACCATATATTTT. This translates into CASSFKSRNSGNTIYF.

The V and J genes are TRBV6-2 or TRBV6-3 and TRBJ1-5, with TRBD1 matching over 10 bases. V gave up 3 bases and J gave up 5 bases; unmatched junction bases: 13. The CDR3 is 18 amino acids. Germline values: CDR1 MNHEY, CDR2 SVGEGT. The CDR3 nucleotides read TGTGCCAGCAGTTATCTCCGGGACAGGGGTGCGGCGGATCAGCCCCAGCATTTT. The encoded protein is CASSYLRDRGAADQPQHF.

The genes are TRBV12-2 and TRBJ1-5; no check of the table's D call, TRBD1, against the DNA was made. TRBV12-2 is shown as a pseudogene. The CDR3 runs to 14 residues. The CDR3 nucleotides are TGTGCAAGTCGCCGCGACAGGCCAGATCAGCCCCAGCATTTT. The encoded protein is CASRRDRPDQPQHF.

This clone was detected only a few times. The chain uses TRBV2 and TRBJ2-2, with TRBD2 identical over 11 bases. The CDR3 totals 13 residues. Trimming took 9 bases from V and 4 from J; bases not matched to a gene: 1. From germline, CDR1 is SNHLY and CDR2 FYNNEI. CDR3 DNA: TGTGCCAGAGGACTAGCGGGCACCGGGGAGCTGTTTTTT. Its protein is CARGLAGTGELFF.

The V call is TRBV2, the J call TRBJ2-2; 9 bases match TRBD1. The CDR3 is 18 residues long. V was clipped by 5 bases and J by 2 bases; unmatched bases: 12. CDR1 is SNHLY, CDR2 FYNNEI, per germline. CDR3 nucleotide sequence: TGTGCCAGCAGTATAACAGGGGGCCTCAAGCTAAACACCGGGGAGCTGTTTTTT. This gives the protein CASSITGGLKLNTGELFF.

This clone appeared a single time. CDR3 region: CASRLGTGGYGYTF. Here the CDR3 DNA reads TGTGCCAGCAGGCTAGGGACAGGGGGCTATGGCTACACCTTC. The rearrangement links TRBV6-5 to TRBJ1-2, with 11 bases identical to TRBD1. The CDR3 runs to 14 residues. CDR1 MNHEY and CDR2 SVGAGI come from the germline V gene. After removal of 6 bases from V and 4 bases from J, the junction contained 4 bases not matched to a gene.

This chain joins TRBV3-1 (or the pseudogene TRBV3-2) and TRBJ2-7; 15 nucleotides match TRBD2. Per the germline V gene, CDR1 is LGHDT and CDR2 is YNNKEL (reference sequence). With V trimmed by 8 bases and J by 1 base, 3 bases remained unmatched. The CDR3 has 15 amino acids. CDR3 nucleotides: TGTGCCAGCGGACTAGCGGGAGGGCCGTCCTACGAGCAGTACTTC. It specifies CASGLAGGPSYEQYF.

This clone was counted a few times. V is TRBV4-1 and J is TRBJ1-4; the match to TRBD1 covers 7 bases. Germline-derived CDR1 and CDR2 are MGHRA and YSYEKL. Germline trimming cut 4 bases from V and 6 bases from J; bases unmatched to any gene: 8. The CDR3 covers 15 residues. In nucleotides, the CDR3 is TGCGCCAGCAGCCGGAGGACAGGTTCGGATGAAAAACTGTTTTTT. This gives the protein CASSRRTGSDEKLFF.

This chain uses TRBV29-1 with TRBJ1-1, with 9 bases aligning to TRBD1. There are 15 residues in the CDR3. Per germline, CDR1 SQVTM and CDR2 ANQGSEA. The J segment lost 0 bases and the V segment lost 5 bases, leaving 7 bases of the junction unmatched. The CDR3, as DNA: TGCAGCGTTCCCGGGACAGGGTTTCTGAACACTGAAGCTTTCTTT. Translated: CSVPGTGFLNTEAFF.

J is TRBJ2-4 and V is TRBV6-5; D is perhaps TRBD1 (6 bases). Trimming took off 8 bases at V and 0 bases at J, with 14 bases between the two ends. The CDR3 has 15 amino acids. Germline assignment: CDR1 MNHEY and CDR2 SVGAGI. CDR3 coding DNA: TGTGCCAGCCACGACAGGCATCTAGCCAAAAACATTCAGTACTTC. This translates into CASHDRHLAKNIQYF.

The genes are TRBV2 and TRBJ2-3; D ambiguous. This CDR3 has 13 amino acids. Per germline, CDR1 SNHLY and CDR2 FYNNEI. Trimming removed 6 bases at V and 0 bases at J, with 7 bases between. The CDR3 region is CASRPQSTDTQYF. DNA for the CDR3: TGTGCCAGCAGACCACAGAGCACAGATACGCAGTATTTT.

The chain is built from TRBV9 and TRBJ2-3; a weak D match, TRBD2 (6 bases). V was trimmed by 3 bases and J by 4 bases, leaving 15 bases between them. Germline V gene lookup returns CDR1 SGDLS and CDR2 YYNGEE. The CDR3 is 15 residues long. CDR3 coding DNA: TGTGCCAGCAGCGGGACTAATATCAGGGCAGATACGCAGTATTTT. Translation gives CASSGTNIRADTQYF.

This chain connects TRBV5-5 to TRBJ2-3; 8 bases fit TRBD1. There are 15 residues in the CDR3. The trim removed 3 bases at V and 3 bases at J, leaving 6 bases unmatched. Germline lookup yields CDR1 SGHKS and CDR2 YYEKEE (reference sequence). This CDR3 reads CASSWDRRLTDTQYF. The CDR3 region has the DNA TGTGCCAGCAGCTGGGACAGGCGTTTAACAGATACGCAGTATTTT.

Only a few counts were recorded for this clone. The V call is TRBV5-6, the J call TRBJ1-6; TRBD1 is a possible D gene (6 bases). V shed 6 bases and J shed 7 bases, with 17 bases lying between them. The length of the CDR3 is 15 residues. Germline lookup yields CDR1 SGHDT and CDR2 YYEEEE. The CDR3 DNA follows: TGTGCCAGCAACCCCCAGGACAGAGAAAATTCACCCCTCCACTTT. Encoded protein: CASNPQDRENSPLHF.

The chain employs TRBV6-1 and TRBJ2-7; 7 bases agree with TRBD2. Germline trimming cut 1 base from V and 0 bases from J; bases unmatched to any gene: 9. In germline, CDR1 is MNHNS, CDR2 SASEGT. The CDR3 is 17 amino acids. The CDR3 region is CASSEVGQRGRSYEQYF. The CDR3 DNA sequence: TGTGCCAGCAGTGAAGTGGGGCAGCGGGGACGCTCCTACGAGCAGTACTTC.

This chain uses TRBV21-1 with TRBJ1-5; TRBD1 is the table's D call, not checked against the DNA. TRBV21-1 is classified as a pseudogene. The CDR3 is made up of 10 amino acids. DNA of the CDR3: TGTGCCAGCACCCCTACAGCCCAGCATTTT. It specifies CASTPTAQHF.

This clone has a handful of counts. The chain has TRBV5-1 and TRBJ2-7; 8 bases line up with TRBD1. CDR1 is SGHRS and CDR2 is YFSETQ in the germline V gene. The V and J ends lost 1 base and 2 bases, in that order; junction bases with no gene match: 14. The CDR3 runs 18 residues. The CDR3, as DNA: TGCGCCAGCAGCTTGTCGACGACCGGGACAGGTATCCCCTACGAGCAGTACTTC. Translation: CASSLSTTGTGIPYEQYF.

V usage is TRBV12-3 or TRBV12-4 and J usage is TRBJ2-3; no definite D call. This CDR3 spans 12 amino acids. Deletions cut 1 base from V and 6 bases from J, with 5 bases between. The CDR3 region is CASSLVSDTQYF. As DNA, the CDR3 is TGTGCCAGCAGTTTAGTTTCGGATACGCAGTATTTT.

CDR3 protein: CAWANDRVLEGYTF. In nucleotides, the CDR3 is TGTGCCTGGGCTAATGACAGGGTTTTAGAAGGCTACACCTTC. The J gene is TRBJ1-2, the V gene TRBV30; TRBD1 aligns across 7 bases. The J segment lost 8 bases and the V segment lost 5 bases, leaving 14 bases of the junction unmatched. CDR3 size: 14 residues. CDR1 and CDR2 from the germline V gene are GTSNPN and SVGIG (reference sequence).

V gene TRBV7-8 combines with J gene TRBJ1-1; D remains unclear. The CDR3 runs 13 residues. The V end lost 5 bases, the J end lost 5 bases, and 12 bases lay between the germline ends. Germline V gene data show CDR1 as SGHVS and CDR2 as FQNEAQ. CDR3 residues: CASSIRRVTEAFF. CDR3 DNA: TGTGCCAGCAGCATACGACGGGTGACTGAAGCTTTCTTT. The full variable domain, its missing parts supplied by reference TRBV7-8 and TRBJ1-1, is GAGVSQSPRYKVAKRGQDVALRCDPISGHVSLFWYQQALGQGPEFLTYFQNEAQLDKSGLPSDRFFAERPEGSVSTLKIQRTQQEDSAVYLCASSIRRVTEAFFGQGTRLTVV.